What follows is one T cell receptor beta chain and its context. Its matching antigen is unknown. CDR1 WSHSY and CDR2 SAAADI come from the germline V gene. The CDR3 consists of 12 residues. Trimming pared 6 bases from V and 6 bases from J, leaving 12 bases between. Researchers tagged individual cDNA molecules with unique molecular identifiers. TCRdb passed the 5' RACE reads through MiXCR, listing each CDR3 protein once. The table shows around 55,000 distinct CDR3 sequences, with 15% occurring only once. The data are from a study of early T cells in non-severe SARS-CoV-2 infection. Whole-study findings and limits: Lookups in VDJdb leaned toward anti-spike CD8 responses and missed private and CD4 specificities.

This chain joins TRBV10-2 and TRBJ2-7; D is possibly TRBD2 (6 bases). This clonotype was sampled from an adult who was a healthcare worker with PCR-confirmed SARS-CoV-2 infection or an uninfected control (not recorded which). Here the sequenced sample was whole blood, taken at baseline. The CDR3 reads CASRRGGAEQYF. The CDR3, as DNA: TGCGCCAGCAGGAGAGGCGGGGCCGAGCAGTACTTC.